A single sample is the source of the 21 T cell receptor beta chains below, sequenced in a study of tumor-infiltrating lymphocytes in primary liver carcinoma. In addition to blood RNA drawn from unsorted whole blood, germline DNA was extracted. The authors made TCR beta cDNA from about 500 ng total RNA with a constant-region primer. A slightly modified ARM-PCR protocol with three nested multiplex PCR rounds produced these TCR beta libraries. It was with TRBV1-TRBV30 forward primers and a C-beta reverse primer that the first two PCR rounds were run, at around 9 cycles each. From the multiplex PCR reads, TCRdb called clonotypes with MiXCR, one entry per CDR3 protein. Here the sample spans 310,000 or so distinct CDR3 sequences, about three fifths being singletons. The sequenced sample consisted of peripheral blood. Source of these receptors: a woman aged 25 to 45 with primary liver carcinoma and hepatitis B virus infection.

CDR3 DNA sequence: TGTGCCAGCAGCTTAGCCTCTCGGGGGCGAGGCTACACCTTC. Its translation is CASSLASRGRGYTF. The chain combines TRBV7-9 with TRBJ1-2, with D possibly being TRBD1 (6 bases). The CDR3 is made up of 14 amino acids. Trimming left V 0 bases short and J 8 bases short, with 13 bases between. In germline, CDR1 is SEHNR, CDR2 FQNEAQ (reference sequence). Full variable domain (outside the CDR3, taken from reference TRBV7-9 and TRBJ1-2): DTGVSQNPRHKITKRGQNVTFRCDPISEHNRLYWYRQTLGQGPEFLTYFQNEAQLEKSRLLSDRFSAERPKGSFSTLEIQRTEQGDSAMYLCASSLASRGRGYTFGSGTRLTVV.

Points on this clonotype: This may come from a read error, since a much larger clone is one base off. V and J are TRBV12-3 or TRBV12-4 and TRBJ2-7; TRBD2 matches 8 bases. The CDR3 spans 14 residues. The DNA for the CDR3 is TGTGCCAGCAGTTTACGGCGGGAGGCCTACAAGCAGTACTTC. Translated: CASSLRREAYKQYF.

This clonotype was detected only once. CDR3 region: CASSSSASGNVVSKTQYF. Written as DNA, the CDR3 is TGTGCCAGCAGCTCAAGTGCTAGCGGGAACGTCGTTTCAAAGACCCAGTACTTC. The rearrangement uses TRBV5-4 and TRBJ2-5; TRBD2 aligns across 9 bases. With V trimmed by 3 bases and J by 6 bases, 18 bases remained unmatched. This CDR3 contains 18 residues. In germline, CDR1 is SGHNT, CDR2 YYREEE (reference sequence). Full variable domain (missing parts from reference TRBV5-4 and TRBJ2-5): ETGVTQSPTHLIKTRGQQVTLRCSSQSGHNTVSWYQQALGQGPQFIFQYYREEENGRGNFPPRFSGLQFPNYSSELNVNALELDDSALYLCASSSSASGNVVSKTQYFGPGTRLLVL.

Remarks on this clonotype: A much larger clone lies one base from this, so it may be a read error. The chain has TRBV6-2 or TRBV6-3 and TRBJ1-1, with D unclear. V lost 5 bases and J 1 base, leaving 11 bases between the germline ends. The CDR3 sequence is 14 residues long. In germline, CDR1 is MNHEY, CDR2 SVGEGT. CDR3 protein: CASSPLFANTEAFF. The CDR3 DNA sequence: TGTGCCAGCAGTCCCCTGTTCGCGAACACTGAAGCTTTCTTT.

Turning to this clonotype: At one of its ends the junction is not consistent with the germline gene, which may arise from a read error. The J gene is TRBJ2-1, the V gene TRBV5-4; D unresolved. CDR1 is SGHNT, CDR2 YYREEE, per germline (reference sequence). CDR3 length: 15 amino acids. CDR3 in amino acids: CASTLAALPYNEEFF. The CDR3 DNA reads as TGTGCCAGCACCCTGGCCGCTTTGCCCTACAATGAGGAGTTCTTC.

Here the CDR3 reads CSVVAGHPVDTIYF. In DNA form, the CDR3 reads TGCAGCGTTGTTGCTGGACACCCGGTGGACACCATATATTTT. The chain carries TRBV29-1 and TRBJ1-3; tentatively, D is TRBD1 (5 bases). The CDR3 has 14 amino acids. The germline CDR1 and CDR2 sequences are SQVTM and ANQGSEA. V was pared by 4 bases and J by 8 bases, with 18 bases between.

The chain employs TRBV29-1 and TRBJ2-7; D is undetermined. The V gene's germline CDR1 is SQVTM and CDR2 ANQGSEA. The ends were cut back, 4 bases at V and 6 bases at J, with 13 bases in the middle. This CDR3 contains 12 residues. The DNA of the CDR3 is TGCAGCGTTGTTGGGGAAGGGTGCGAGCAGTACTTC. Translated: CSVVGEGCEQYF.

This clonotype has more than one count but fewer than ten. The rearrangement links TRBV29-1 to TRBJ2-7; no firm D call. The CDR3 spans 15 residues. Trimming pared 0 bases from V and 1 base from J, leaving 13 bases between. In germline, CDR1 is SQVTM, CDR2 ANQGSEA. The CDR3, as DNA: TGCAGCGTTGAAGAGGGCAGCAAATCGTCCTACGAGCAGTACTTC. Protein sequence: CSVEEGSKSSYEQYF.

The chain has TRBV14 and TRBJ2-2, with a tentative D call TRBD2 (6 bases). From germline, CDR1 is SGHDN and CDR2 FVKESK. V gave up 0 bases and J gave up 4 bases, with 21 bases separating them. This CDR3 spans 19 amino acids. As DNA, the CDR3 is TGTGCCAGCAGCCAAGAAAATAGGCCGACTAGGTTTGGCACCGGGGAGCTGTTTTTT. It translates to CASSQENRPTRFGTGELFF.

J is TRBJ1-1 and V is TRBV6-2 or TRBV6-3; a weak D match, TRBD1 (6 bases). V lost 8 bases and J lost 1, with 11 bases in between. Germline values: CDR1 MNHEY, CDR2 SVGEGT. There are 13 residues in the CDR3. The DNA of the CDR3 is TGTGCCAGCGGCCGGACAGAGAACACTGAAGCTTTCTTT. Translation gives CASGRTENTEAFF.

Points on this clonotype: A much larger clone lies a single base off, so this may be a read error. The chain is built from TRBV12-3 or TRBV12-4 and TRBJ1-4, with D possibly TRBD1 on 5 matching bases. V lost 6 bases and J lost 0, with 14 bases in between. CDR3 length: 16 amino acids. CDR3 protein: CASSRGTGATNEKLFF. In DNA form, the CDR3 reads TGTGCCAGCAGCCGTGGGACGGGAGCAACTAATGAAAAACTGTTTTTT.

With regard to this clonotype: Germline and junction disagree at one end, which may indicate a read error. The gene calls are TRBV11-2 and TRBJ2-6, with D possibly TRBD1 on 5 matching bases. Looked up from germline, CDR1 is SGHAT and CDR2 is FQNNGV. The CDR3 covers 16 residues. CDR3 bases: TGTGCCAGCAGTTTAGGGATTCGTTCTGGGGCCGACGTCCTGACTTTC. As protein: CASSLGIRSGADVLTF.

A note on this clonotype: Germline and junction disagree at one end, which may indicate a read error. The rearrangement uses TRBV6-2 or TRBV6-3 and TRBJ2-5, with a possible D match to TRBD1 (6 bases). Per germline, CDR1 MNHEY and CDR2 SVGEGT. The CDR3 length is 12 residues. CDR3 region: CAGSFWTRGQYF. The CDR3 DNA reads TGTGCCGGCAGTTTTTGGACCAGGGGCCAGTACTTC.

This chain links TRBV29-1 with TRBJ1-1; D perhaps matches TRBD1 (5 bases). This CDR3 comprises 13 residues. Deletions cut 3 bases from V and 7 bases from J, with 15 bases between. From germline, CDR1 is SQVTM and CDR2 ANQGSEA. This chain's CDR3 is CSVDASRGGEAFF. The CDR3 coding sequence is TGCAGCGTTGATGCTTCGCGGGGGGGTGAAGCTTTCTTT.

This clonotype was found a few times. The chain has TRBV6-6 and TRBJ2-1, with D possibly being TRBD1 (5 bases). The germline V and J ends were trimmed by 6 bases and 7 bases, with 13 bases remaining between them. The CDR3 consists of 13 residues. CDR1 is MNHNY, CDR2 SVGAGI, per germline (reference sequence). Here the CDR3 reads CASSPVDINEQFF. The CDR3 coding sequence is TGTGCCAGCAGCCCCGTGGACATAAATGAGCAGTTCTTC.

Turning to this clonotype: A read error is likely, as this CDR3 ends without the conserved phenylalanine or tryptophan. The rearrangement uses TRBV11-1 and TRBJ2-4; 8 bases match TRBD1. Germline V gives CDR1 SGHAT, CDR2 FQDESV (reference sequence). This CDR3 contains 15 residues. After removal of 0 bases from V and 10 bases from J, the junction contained 8 bases not matched to a gene. The chain's CDR3 is CASSLAGTGYGIQYL. Here the CDR3 DNA reads TGTGCCAGCAGCTTAGCCGGGACAGGTTATGGTATTCAGTACTTA.

Notes on this clonotype: This may be a read error: a much more frequent sequence differs by one nucleotide. The rearrangement uses TRBV5-4 and TRBJ2-7; 10 bases match TRBD1. The CDR3 is 14 amino acids. From germline, CDR1 is SGHNT and CDR2 YYREEE (reference sequence). The CDR3 DNA follows: TGTGCCAGCACCTTCGGGGACAGGGGCTCCGAGCAGCACTTC. The encoded protein is CASTFGDRGSEQHF.

The rearrangement links TRBV29-1 to TRBJ2-7; D not resolved. Germline CDR1 SQVTM, CDR2 ANQGSEA. V lost 6 bases to trimming and J lost 1 base, with 13 bases between them. This CDR3 region has 13 residues. CDR3 coding DNA: TGCAGCGTGGGCTGGGGTTCGTCCTACGAGCAGTACTTC. It yields the protein CSVGWGSSYEQYF.

Many counts were recorded for this clonotype. The chain couples TRBV7-8 to TRBJ2-3, with D possibly being TRBD2 (6 bases). This CDR3 spans 13 amino acids. V was cut by 5 bases and J by 2 bases, with 8 bases left in between. Germline loops: CDR1 SGHVS, CDR2 FQNEAQ. The CDR3 region is CASSGGFTDTQYF. CDR3 DNA: TGTGCCAGCAGCGGGGGGTTCACAGATACGCAGTATTTT.

In its sample, this clonotype was seen a few times. A much larger clone is a single base away; this may be a read error. This sequence joins TRBV4-1 and TRBJ2-7; 8 bases fit TRBD2. The CDR3 has 15 residues. Germline loops: CDR1 MGHRA, CDR2 YSYEKL. The CDR3 reads CTSSQYSGTNYEQYF. As DNA, the CDR3 is TGCACCAGCAGCCAATATAGCGGGACTAACTACGAGCAGTACTTC.

Remarks on this clonotype: A much larger clone is a single base away; this may be a read error. The CDR3 loop is CTSDRGLSYNEQFF. The CDR3 DNA follows: TGTACCAGCGACAGGGGATTGTCATACAATGAGCAGTTCTTC. This chain connects TRBV6-2 or TRBV6-3 to TRBJ2-1, with TRBD1 identical over 8 bases. The germline V gene encodes CDR1 MNHEY and CDR2 SVGEGT. The CDR3 has 14 residues.